Following are 23 T cell receptor beta chains from one sample sequenced in a study of blood T cells in healthy people across ages. It was with a sample-barcoded 5' primer and a J-beta primer mix that a second PCR of roughly 7 to 12 cycles was run. TCRdb analysed the 5' RACE reads with MiXCR anew, one entry per CDR3 protein. The table lists 660,000 or so distinct CDR3 sequences, about 54% of them singletons, with about two fifths in the top ten. The sequencing sample was made of blood. The receptors originated from a man in his sixties in good health.

This clonotype was counted ten times or more. The CDR3 DNA reads TGCAGCGTTGAAACCTCTGGGGCCAACGTCCTGACTTTC. As protein: CSVETSGANVLTF. The chain joins TRBV29-1 to TRBJ2-6; no clear D gene. The CDR3 sequence is 13 residues long. Germline V gene lookup returns CDR1 SQVTM and CDR2 ANQGSEA. V was cut by 2 bases and J by 0 bases, with 2 bases left in between.

This clonotype has just a few counts. The genes are TRBV25-1 and TRBJ1-5, with D perhaps matching TRBD1 (5 bases). The V gene lost 5 bases and the J gene lost 6 bases, with 11 bases spanning the gap. The CDR3 sequence is 13 residues long. Germline assignment: CDR1 MGHDK and CDR2 SYGVNS. CDR3 loop: CASSNQGSQPQHF. In nucleotides, the CDR3 is TGTGCCAGCAGTAACCAGGGTAGTCAGCCCCAGCATTTT.

The chain combines TRBV20-1 with TRBJ2-3; the D gene is possibly TRBD1 (6 bases). This CDR3 is 14 amino acids long. Germline loops: CDR1 DFQATT, CDR2 SNEGSKA (reference sequence). Trimming removed 5 bases at V and 1 base at J, with 13 bases between. CDR3 bases: TGCAGTGCTTCCACTAACAGGGGCACAGATACGCAGTATTTT. Translated: CSASTNRGTDTQYF.

This clonotype was seen a few times. This CDR3 reads CASSQTSGWQETQYF. CDR3 DNA sequence: TGTGCCAGCAGCCAGACTAGCGGGTGGCAAGAGACCCAGTACTTC. The rearrangement joins TRBV7-2 to TRBJ2-5; the match to TRBD2 covers 10 bases. This CDR3 comprises 15 residues. With V trimmed by 5 bases and J by 2 bases, 5 bases remained unmatched. Germline CDR1 reads SGHTA; CDR2 reads FQGNSA.

The CDR3 sequence is CASGPNPEQYF. The CDR3 DNA is TGTGCCAGCGGACCGAACCCTGAGCAGTACTTC. The chain has TRBV7-9 and TRBJ2-5, with no clear D. Trimming took 8 bases from V and 11 from J, leaving 15 bases between them. The CDR3 has 11 residues. CDR1 and CDR2 from the germline V gene are SEHNR and FQNEAQ (reference sequence). Complete variable domain (other parts from reference TRBV7-9 and TRBJ2-5): DTGVSQNPRHKITKRGQNVTFRCDPISEHNRLYWYRQTLGQGPEFLTYFQNEAQLEKSRLLSDRFSAERPKGSFSTLEIQRTEQGDSAMYLCASGPNPEQYFGPGTRLLVL.

This clonotype occurred a few times. The chain joins TRBV20-1 to TRBJ2-7, with no clear D. Germline CDR1 is DFQATT and CDR2 is SNEGSKA (reference sequence). V was clipped by 0 bases and J by 0 bases, with 9 bases between them. The CDR3 sequence is 14 residues long. The CDR3 sequence: CSARDGVSSYEQYF. CDR3 DNA: TGCAGTGCTAGAGATGGGGTTAGCTCCTACGAGCAGTACTTC.

The chain links TRBV11-3 to TRBJ2-3, with TRBD1 matching 9 bases. The germline V gene has CDR1 SGHNT and CDR2 YENEEA. There are 17 residues in the CDR3. V trimming: 3 bases; J trimming: 3 bases; junction bases outside the gene matches: 10. Here the CDR3 DNA reads TGTGCCAGCAGCTTTGGGACAGGGAGTATTGGGACAGATACGCAGTATTTT. Translated: CASSFGTGSIGTDTQYF.

This clonotype has a handful of counts. V gene TRBV29-1 combines with J gene TRBJ1-1; possibly TRBD1 for D (5 bases). Germline CDR1 is SQVTM and CDR2 is ANQGSEA. Deletions cut 7 bases from V and 0 bases from J, with 12 bases between. This CDR3 has 13 residues. The CDR3 region has the DNA TGCAGCGCCGGGGGGGACCTGAACACTGAAGCTTTCTTT. It is translated as CSAGGDLNTEAFF.

The chain joins TRBV24-1 to TRBJ2-1, with 7 nucleotides matching TRBD2. The CDR3 spans 15 residues. The junction had 11 bases not matched to a gene; V was cut back by 4 bases and J by 9 bases. The germline gives CDR1 KGHDR, CDR2 SFDVKD. DNA for the CDR3: TGTGCCACCAGTGAGCTAACTAGCGCCCTCGGTGAGCAGTTCTTC. This codes for CATSELTSALGEQFF.

The rearrangement uses TRBV10-3 and TRBJ1-1, with 9 bases fitting TRBD1. The germline CDR1 and CDR2 sequences are ENHRY and SYGVKD. The CDR3 runs to 13 residues. V lost 6 bases, J lost 8 bases, and 7 bases stayed unmatched. CDR3 coding DNA: TGTGCCATCAGCTGGGACAGGGCGACCGAAGCTTTCTTT. Protein product: CAISWDRATEAFF.

This clonotype was detected only a few times. The CDR3, as DNA: TGCAGTGCTAGATCCCCCCGGAGCTCCTACAATGAGCAGTTCTTC. Protein sequence: CSARSPRSSYNEQFF. The V and J genes are TRBV20-1 and TRBJ2-1; D is uncertain. Germline V gene data show CDR1 as DFQATT and CDR2 as SNEGSKA (reference sequence). V lost 2 bases to trimming and J lost 0 bases, with 11 bases between them. The length of the CDR3 is 15 residues.

The rearrangement uses TRBV9 and TRBJ2-5, with 9 positions matching TRBD1. With 3 bases clipped from V and 6 bases from J, the junction kept 6 bases outside the gene matches. The germline gives CDR1 SGDLS, CDR2 YYNGEE. The CDR3 length is 14 residues. As DNA, the CDR3 is TGTGCCAGCAGCGCCACAGGGGGCGCAAAGACCCAGTACTTC. This translates into CASSATGGAKTQYF.

As regards this clonotype: Compared with germline, one end of the junction differs, possibly owing to a read error. V usage is TRBV29-1 and J usage is TRBJ2-1, with TRBD2 as a possible D gene (6 bases). In germline, CDR1 is SQVTM, CDR2 ANQGSEA. The CDR3 length is 12 residues. The CDR3: CSVKPDYNERFF. CDR3 in DNA: TGCAGCGTAAAGCCGGACTACAATGAGCGGTTCTTC.

The chain is built from TRBV18 and TRBJ2-2; the D is unclear. There are 14 residues in the CDR3. Germline V gene data show CDR1 as KGHSH and CDR2 as LQKENI. V gave up 2 bases and J gave up 6 bases, with 10 bases separating them. CDR3: CASSPSQASGELFF. The CDR3 DNA is TGTGCCAGCTCACCAAGCCAAGCGTCCGGGGAGCTGTTTTTT. The full variable domain, rest sourced from reference TRBV18 and TRBJ2-2, is NAGVMQNPRHLVRRRGQEARLRCSPMKGHSHVYWYRQLPEEGLKFMVYLQKENIIDESGMPKERFSAEFPKEGPSILRIQQVVRGDSAAYFCASSPSQASGELFFGEGSRLTVL.

V gene TRBV25-1 combines with J gene TRBJ2-5; D remains unclear. The germline CDR1 and CDR2 sequences are MGHDK and SYGVNS. V was shortened by 2 bases and J by 4 bases, with 11 bases between the two germline ends. This CDR3 spans 14 amino acids. The CDR3 bases are TGTGCCAGCAGTGAAAGGCTGGCCACAGAGACCCAGTACTTC. It encodes CASSERLATETQYF.

This chain connects TRBV20-1 to TRBJ1-5; 7 nucleotides align to TRBD1. With V trimmed by 5 bases and J by 3 bases, 7 bases remained unmatched. CDR1 DFQATT and CDR2 SNEGSKA come from the germline V gene (reference sequence). This CDR3 has 14 amino acids. CDR3 DNA sequence: TGCAGTGCTTTACTAGGGACAGACAATCAGCCCCAGCATTTT. It translates to CSALLGTDNQPQHF.

This clonotype has a handful of counts. V and J are TRBV21-1 and TRBJ2-7; no DNA check was done on the table's D call, TRBD2. TRBV21-1 is classified as a pseudogene. The CDR3 consists of 16 residues. In nucleotides, the CDR3 is TGTGCCAGCCAAGTCCCGGTCGGCAGGGTCACCTACGAGCAGTACTTC. This encodes CASQVPVGRVTYEQYF.

The genes are TRBV3-1 and TRBJ2-5, with 8 positions matching TRBD1. The CDR3 runs 16 residues. V was clipped by 0 bases and J by 11 bases; unmatched bases: 14. Germline V gene lookup returns CDR1 LGHDT and CDR2 YNNKEL (reference sequence). CDR3 amino acids: CASSQDGGTGIGEQYF. CDR3 coding DNA: TGTGCCAGCAGCCAAGATGGAGGGACAGGAATAGGGGAGCAGTACTTC.

Concerning this clonotype itself: At one of its ends the junction is not consistent with the germline gene, which may arise from a read error. The chain combines TRBV4-2 with TRBJ2-2; the match to TRBD2 covers 9 bases. Germline V CDR1 and CDR2: LGHNA, YNFKEQ. There are 16 residues in the CDR3. DNA of the CDR3: TGTACCAGCAGCCAAGATAGTAGCGGGGGAACCGGGGAGCTGTTTTTT. Amino acids: CTSSQDSSGGTGELFF.

This chain uses TRBV28 with TRBJ1-5; weak D call: TRBD1 (5 bases). Trimming shortened V by 6 bases and J by 9 bases, and 12 bases separated the two germline ends. Per the germline V gene, CDR1 is MDHEN and CDR2 is SYDVKM. The CDR3 consists of 12 residues. The CDR3 loop is CASSPLGRPQHF. The CDR3 coding sequence is TGTGCCAGCAGCCCCTTGGGACGGCCCCAGCATTTT.

The rearrangement links TRBV14 to TRBJ2-6; tentatively, D is TRBD2 (6 bases). CDR1 and CDR2 (germline): SGHDN, FVKESK. The CDR3 contains 15 residues. V lost 5 bases and J 2 bases, leaving 10 bases between the germline ends. The CDR3 protein is CASSEREAGANVLTF. The CDR3 DNA reads TGTGCCAGCAGCGAAAGGGAGGCTGGGGCCAACGTCCTGACTTTC.

The gene calls are TRBV7-2 and TRBJ1-2; unclear D gene. Germline V gene data show CDR1 as SGHTA and CDR2 as FQGNSA. V dropped 2 bases and J dropped 2 bases, with 9 bases sitting between them. This CDR3 spans 14 amino acids. The CDR3 reads CASSLWGVNYGYTF. The CDR3 DNA reads as TGTGCCAGCAGCTTATGGGGAGTAAACTATGGCTACACCTTC. The complete variable domain, with remaining parts taken from reference TRBV7-2 and TRBJ1-2, reads GAGVSQSPSNKVTEKGKDVELRCDPISGHTALYWYRQSLGQGLEFLIYFQGNSAPDKSGLPSDRFSAERTGGSVSTLTIQRTQQEDSAVYLCASSLWGVNYGYTFGSGTRLTVV.

This chain joins TRBV10-3 and TRBJ2-7; TRBD2 might be the D (6 bases). The CDR3 totals 13 residues. The V gene's germline CDR1 is ENHRY and CDR2 SYGVKD. V lost 4 bases and J 3 bases, leaving 10 bases between the germline ends. The CDR3 DNA reads as TGTGCCATCAGTGCCCTGGGAGGCTACGAGCAGTACTTC. As protein: CAISALGGYEQYF.